This T cell receptor beta chain was obtained from a study of cytomegalovirus exposure and HLA in healthy donors. The CDR3 has 18 residues. CDR1 is SGHVS, CDR2 FQNEAQ, per germline. J was trimmed by 0 bases and V by 5 bases; bases with no gene match: 13. As concerns this clone: Its antigen remains unidentified.

Primers: 60 Vbeta forward and 13 Jbeta reverse. Data came from immunoSEQ multiplex PCR; TCRdb stores just in-frame clones and leaves some out. Seen here are about 110,000 clones, roughly 86% observed once, and the top ten hold 1.5% to 2%. Study results and limitations: Another analysis was done later, and it associated more than 15,000 TCR beta sequences with HLA alleles at 0.05 false discovery rate.

The specimen sequenced was PBMCs. This chain uses TRBV7-8 with TRBJ2-1; TRBD2 matches at 7 bases. This TCR was sampled from a man aged 40-49 years in good health and CMV-seronegative. The CDR3 loop reads CASSPLGGVGVSYNEQFF. In DNA form, the CDR3 reads TGTGCCAGCAGCCCCCTGGGGGGGGTGGGGGTCTCCTACAATGAGCAGTTCTTC.